This T cell receptor beta chain was obtained from a study of shared clonotypes between healthy human individuals. CD45RA-negative memory and CD45RA+ naive subsets were split from the CD4+ cells. V dropped 2 bases and J dropped 6 bases, with 12 bases sitting between them. The CDR3 contains 14 residues. Germline-derived CDR1 and CDR2 are SEHNR and FQNEAQ (reference sequence). General study points: Larger estimated richness was generally seen in naive subsets than in memory subsets. The expectation was that sequencing depth would affect clonotype sharing among donors.

Concerning this clone itself: Antigen: not known.

Researchers divided each subset's genomic DNA evenly across several immunoSEQ plates. Assay used: immunoSEQ multiplex PCR; TCRdb lists only in-frame clones, some missing. Of about 1 million clones in the sample, approximately 72% are singletons; the top ten hold about 1.5%. The sequence came from a man aged 18 to 35 in good health. What was sequenced was memory CD4+ T cells sorted from blood. Subset indicated: CD45RA-negative fraction. V usage is TRBV7-9 and J usage is TRBJ2-3; tentative D call: TRBD1 (6 bases). The CDR3 DNA is TGTGCCAGCAGCTTAACAGGGCCCAGGGATACGCAGTATTTT. Protein product: CASSLTGPRDTQYF.